The 20 T cell receptor beta chains in this list originate from one sample, sequenced in a study of T cell responses to AZD1222 COVID-19 vaccine. Clones were read by immunoSEQ multiplex PCR, and TCRdb kept only the in-frame ones, dropping some. Of about 77,000 clones detected, approximately 92% appear once; the ten largest clones hold 4.7%. The source was peripheral blood, collected 28 days after the second AZD1222 dose. These receptors came from an adult who received the AZD1222 COVID-19 vaccine.

The chain is built from TRBV5-4 and TRBJ1-1, with D unclear. CDR3 length: 13 amino acids. Per germline, CDR1 SGHNT and CDR2 YYREEE (reference sequence). Trimming removed 0 bases from V and 4 bases from J, with 7 bases in between. The CDR3 here is CASSLDSATEAFF. The CDR3 DNA reads TGTGCCAGCAGCTTGGACAGTGCCACTGAAGCTTTCTTT.

This chain joins TRBV5-4 and TRBJ2-7; 12 nucleotides match TRBD2. The CDR3 spans 14 residues. CDR1 is SGHNT and CDR2 is YYREEE in the germline V gene (reference sequence). J was trimmed by 6 bases and V by 4 bases; bases with no gene match: 5. This chain's CDR3 is CASSPTSGRFEQYF. CDR3 DNA: TGTGCCAGCAGCCCCACTAGCGGGAGGTTCGAGCAGTACTTC. The complete variable domain, with remaining parts taken from reference TRBV5-4 and TRBJ2-7, reads ETGVTQSPTHLIKTRGQQVTLRCSSQSGHNTVSWYQQALGQGPQFIFQYYREEENGRGNFPPRFSGLQFPNYSSELNVNALELDDSALYLCASSPTSGRFEQYFGPGTRLTVT.

This chain joins TRBV28 and TRBJ2-7; 11 bases are a match to TRBD2. Germline assignment: CDR1 MDHEN and CDR2 SYDVKM. The CDR3 totals 14 residues. J gave up 2 bases and V 6 bases, and 3 bases lay outside the gene matches. The CDR3 loop is CASRRLAGTYEQYF. The CDR3 DNA follows: TGTGCCAGCAGGAGACTAGCGGGGACCTACGAGCAGTACTTC.

V and J are TRBV7-9 and TRBJ1-2; tentatively, D is TRBD1 (6 bases). V was trimmed by 1 base and J by 3 bases, leaving 12 bases between them. The germline gives CDR1 SEHNR, CDR2 FQNEAQ (reference sequence). The CDR3 has 15 amino acids. The CDR3: CASSLETGWYYGYTF. In nucleotides, the CDR3 is TGTGCCAGCAGCTTAGAAACAGGGTGGTACTATGGCTACACCTTC. The complete variable domain, with remaining parts taken from reference TRBV7-9 and TRBJ1-2, reads DTGVSQNPRHKITKRGQNVTFRCDPISEHNRLYWYRQTLGQGPEFLTYFQNEAQLEKSRLLSDRFSAERPKGSFSTLEIQRTEQGDSAMYLCASSLETGWYYGYTFGSGTRLTVV.

The rearrangement links TRBV4-1 to TRBJ2-3, with a weak D call TRBD2 (6 bases). V was trimmed by 3 bases and J by 0 bases, leaving 10 bases between them. From germline, CDR1 is MGHRA and CDR2 YSYEKL. The CDR3 covers 15 residues. The CDR3 sequence: CASSHRSGSTDTQYF. The CDR3 DNA is TGCGCCAGCAGCCACCGTAGCGGCAGCACAGATACGCAGTATTTT.

The chain links TRBV19 to TRBJ1-2; D unresolved. CDR1 and CDR2 from the germline V gene are LNHDA and SQIVND (reference sequence). This CDR3 has 15 amino acids. Trimming removed 5 bases from V and 7 bases from J, with 20 bases in between. The CDR3 DNA is TGTGCCAGTAGTGATGGACGAGGAGGGCTTGGTGGCTACACCTTC. This encodes CASSDGRGGLGGYTF.

The chain has TRBV6-4 and TRBJ2-1; 10 bases agree with TRBD2. CDR3 length equals 16 residues. Per germline, CDR1 MRHNA and CDR2 SNTAGT. The V gene end was trimmed by 6 bases and the J gene end by 8 bases; junction bases not matched to a gene: 13. CDR3 sequence: CASSGISGRWFDEQFF. The DNA for the CDR3 is TGTGCCAGCAGCGGTATTAGCGGGAGGTGGTTCGATGAGCAGTTCTTC.

This clone appeared a few times. CDR3 in amino acids: CASSPPVGMNTEAFF. DNA for the CDR3: TGCGCCAGCAGCCCCCCCGTGGGTATGAACACTGAAGCTTTCTTT. This chain joins TRBV5-1 and TRBJ1-1, with D unresolved. The germline CDR1 and CDR2 sequences are SGHRS and YFSETQ. The V end lost 4 bases, the J end lost 0 bases, and 13 bases lay between the germline ends. The CDR3 is 15 residues long.

This sequence joins TRBV9 and TRBJ1-6; tentative D call: TRBD1 (5 bases). V was cut by 4 bases and J by 10 bases, with 21 bases left in between. The V gene's germline CDR1 is SGDLS and CDR2 YYNGEE. The CDR3 spans 16 residues. The chain's CDR3 is CASSSLWDPTTSPLHF. The CDR3 DNA reads as TGTGCCAGCAGCTCCTTATGGGACCCCACTACCTCACCCCTCCACTTT. The variable domain in full, with the rest retrieved from reference TRBV9 and TRBJ1-6, is DSGVTQTPKHLITATGQRVTLRCSPRSGDLSVYWYQQSLDQGLQFLIQYYNGEERAKGNILERFSAQQFPDLHSELNLSSLELGDSALYFCASSSLWDPTTSPLHFGNGTRLTVT.

This chain's CDR3 is CASSYSEGYGGSPLHF. CDR3 DNA: TGTGCCAGCAGTTACTCGGAAGGTTACGGGGGATCACCCCTCCACTTT. The rearrangement joins TRBV6-6 to TRBJ1-6, with D perhaps TRBD1 (5 bases). Germline CDR1 reads MNHNY; CDR2 reads SVGAGI (reference sequence). The germline V and J ends were trimmed by 0 bases and 10 bases, with 16 bases remaining between them. The CDR3 runs 16 residues.

V usage is TRBV13 and J usage is TRBJ1-3; D is perhaps TRBD1 (5 bases). Trimming took off 5 bases at V and 8 bases at J, with 16 bases between the two ends. The CDR3 loop spans 14 amino acids. Germline-derived CDR1 and CDR2 are PRHDT and FYEKMQ (reference sequence). The CDR3 spells CASSRGTEGDTIYF. CDR3 sequence (DNA): TGTGCCAGCAGCCGAGGGACGGAAGGGGACACCATATATTTT. The whole variable domain, remainder taken from reference TRBV13 and TRBJ1-3, is AAGVIQSPRHLIKEKRETATLKCYPIPRHDTVYWYQQGPGQDPQFLISFYEKMQSDKGSIPDRFSAQQFSDYHSELNMSSLELGDSALYFCASSRGTEGDTIYFGEGSWLTVV.

With regard to this clone: At one boundary the junction diverges from the germline segment, which might be a read error. This chain links TRBV24-1 with TRBJ1-1; D possibly corresponds to TRBD1 (6 bases). Germline CDR1 is KGHDR and CDR2 is SFDVKD. The CDR3 sequence is 9 residues long. Here the CDR3 DNA reads TGCGAACGGGACACGGAAGCTTTCTTT. This translates into CERDTEAFF.

V and J are TRBV25-1 and TRBJ2-5, with D possibly matching TRBD1 (5 bases). CDR1 and CDR2 from the germline V gene are MGHDK and SYGVNS. The ends were cut back, 4 bases at V and 4 bases at J, with 13 bases in the middle. This CDR3 region has 14 residues. CDR3 in amino acids: CASSVQGPGETQYF. In nucleotides, the CDR3 is TGTGCCAGCAGTGTCCAGGGTCCAGGAGAGACCCAGTACTTC.

The chain employs TRBV27 and TRBJ1-2, with a weak D call TRBD1 (5 bases). The CDR3 runs 14 residues. Germline CDR1 MNHEY, CDR2 SMNVEV (reference sequence). The V end was cut by 4 bases, the J end by 3 bases, with 12 bases between. The chain's CDR3 is CASSYDRGHYGYTF. CDR3 in DNA: TGTGCCAGCAGTTATGACCGGGGCCACTATGGCTACACCTTC.

This chain joins TRBV6-2 or TRBV6-3 and TRBJ2-2, with unresolved D. Trimming took off 0 bases at V and 3 bases at J, with 11 bases between the two ends. The CDR3 runs to 16 residues. Germline CDR1 is MNHEY and CDR2 is SVGEGT. The CDR3 is CASSYSWAVDTGELFF. Written as DNA, the CDR3 is TGTGCCAGCAGTTACTCGTGGGCGGTTGACACCGGGGAGCTGTTTTTT.

The genes are TRBV28 and TRBJ1-5, with D perhaps TRBD1 (6 bases). Per the germline V gene, CDR1 is MDHEN and CDR2 is SYDVKM. CDR3 length: 17 residues. V was pared by 6 bases and J by 3 bases, with 21 bases between. In DNA, the CDR3 is TGTGCCAGCAGATTGCCTTCCGGGACAAGAGCCAATCAGCCCCAGCATTTT. Protein product: CASRLPSGTRANQPQHF.

The CDR3: CASSYGQSYGYTF. The CDR3 coding sequence is TGTGCCAGCAGTTACGGTCAGTCCTATGGCTACACCTTC. This chain links TRBV6-2 or TRBV6-3 with TRBJ1-2; D is ambiguous. Germline values: CDR1 MNHEY, CDR2 SVGEGT. This CDR3 has 13 residues. V shed 2 bases and J shed 4 bases, with 8 bases lying between them.

V and J are TRBV6-5 and TRBJ2-2, with 7 nucleotides matching TRBD2. CDR1 is MNHEY and CDR2 is SVGAGI in the germline V gene. The CDR3 extends over 13 amino acids. V trimming: 6 bases; J trimming: 3 bases; junction bases outside the gene matches: 1. The CDR3 DNA sequence: TGTGCCAGCAGAGCGGGGTACACCGGGGAGCTGTTTTTT. Amino acid sequence: CASRAGYTGELFF.

This chain links TRBV15 with TRBJ2-7; no clear D. CDR3 length equals 15 residues. The germline V and J ends were trimmed by 0 bases and 2 bases, with 11 bases remaining between them. In germline, CDR1 is LNHNV, CDR2 YYDKDF (reference sequence). This chain's CDR3 is CATSRDLVGTYEQYF. Written as DNA, the CDR3 is TGTGCCACCAGCAGAGATTTGGTCGGTACCTACGAGCAGTACTTC.

The chain has TRBV29-1 and TRBJ1-5, with a possible D match to TRBD1 (6 bases). With 4 bases removed from V and 4 bases from J, the gap between germline ends came to 8 bases. Germline assignment: CDR1 SQVTM and CDR2 ANQGSEA. This CDR3 has 12 amino acids. CDR3 amino acids: CSVATGNQPQHF. CDR3 DNA sequence: TGCAGCGTTGCAACAGGGAATCAGCCCCAGCATTTT.